This entry lists 20 T cell receptor beta chains sequenced from one sample in a study of blood T cell repertoires in COVID-19. Profiling relied on immunoSEQ multiplex PCR, and the TCRdb table lists in-frame clones only, not all of them. The sample carries over 130,000 clones, approximately 85% recorded once. Sequenced: peripheral blood. The receptors were sampled from a man between 50 and 59 years old with acute or convalescent COVID-19.

The chain links TRBV7-3 to TRBJ2-1; D is perhaps TRBD1 (7 bases). The CDR3 length is 16 residues. Trimming pared 3 bases from V and 1 base from J, leaving 13 bases between. Germline V gives CDR1 SGHTA, CDR2 FQGTGA. The CDR3 region has the DNA TGTGCCAGCAGCTTTGGTCAGGGGGGATCCTACAATGAGCAGTTCTTC. This translates into CASSFGQGGSYNEQFF.

In this sample, this clone turned up once. The chain combines TRBV9 with TRBJ1-2; D unresolved. Germline CDR1 SGDLS, CDR2 YYNGEE. CDR3 length: 14 residues. Deletions cut 0 bases from V and 0 bases from J, with 6 bases between. Written as DNA, the CDR3 is TGTGCCAGCAGCGTAGAGACAACTAACTATGGCTACACCTTC. It is translated as CASSVETTNYGYTF.

This chain joins TRBV13 and TRBJ2-4; D is ambiguous. The CDR3 sequence is 14 residues long. The germline V gene has CDR1 PRHDT and CDR2 FYEKMQ (reference sequence). The ends were cut back, 1 base at V and 0 bases at J, with 4 bases in the middle. The CDR3: CASSLALAKNIQYF. CDR3 in DNA: TGTGCCAGCAGCTTAGCGTTAGCCAAAAACATTCAGTACTTC.

The rearrangement links TRBV4-1 to TRBJ1-2, with a tentative D call TRBD1 (5 bases). Germline CDR1 and CDR2: MGHRA and YSYEKL. V gave up 0 bases and J gave up 7 bases, with 18 bases separating them. The CDR3 contains 16 residues. The CDR3 sequence: CASSQDQGSSLAGYTF. Written as DNA, the CDR3 is TGCGCCAGCAGCCAAGATCAGGGCAGCTCTCTCGCTGGCTACACCTTC.

The chain links TRBV28 to TRBJ2-7; 10 nucleotides align to TRBD1. Trimming removed 3 bases from V and 7 bases from J; junction bases left unmatched: 9. The CDR3 has 15 residues. The V gene's germline CDR1 is MDHEN and CDR2 SYDVKM. As DNA, the CDR3 is TGTGCCAGCAGTTTCCTGGGACAGGGGAGAGGGGAGCAGTACTTC. It specifies CASSFLGQGRGEQYF.

The rearrangement links TRBV30 to TRBJ1-1; D call uncertain. The CDR3 covers 13 residues. With 0 bases removed from V and 1 base from J, the gap between germline ends came to 6 bases. Looked up from germline, CDR1 is GTSNPN and CDR2 is SVGIG (reference sequence). CDR3 in DNA: TGTGCCTGGAGTGTACTCGGGAACACTGAAGCTTTCTTT. Amino acids: CAWSVLGNTEAFF.

This clone is a singleton in its sample. The chain recombines TRBV5-1 with TRBJ2-7, with D possibly being TRBD1 (5 bases). Trimming cost V 3 bases and J 3 bases, with 16 bases left between them. This CDR3 is 15 amino acids long. The germline V gene encodes CDR1 SGHRS and CDR2 YFSETQ. The CDR3 is CASSSEPGLDYEQYF. The CDR3 DNA reads TGCGCCAGCAGCTCGGAGCCAGGGTTGGACTACGAGCAGTACTTC.

This clone was detected only once. The CDR3 spells CASIPGQGAATEAFF. For the CDR3, the DNA is TGCGCCAGCATCCCGGGACAGGGGGCGGCCACTGAAGCTTTCTTT. This chain connects TRBV10-1 to TRBJ1-1, with 12 bases aligning to TRBD1. This CDR3 has 15 residues. The germline gives CDR1 WNHNN, CDR2 SYGVQD (reference sequence). J lost 4 bases, V lost 7 bases, and 7 bases had no gene match.

The chain carries TRBV5-6 and TRBJ1-1; 9 bases are shared with TRBD1. This CDR3 is built from 13 residues. V lost 3 bases and J lost 7; bases outside the gene matches: 4. CDR1 is SGHDT and CDR2 is YYEEEE in the germline V gene. The CDR3, as DNA: TGTGCCAGCAGCTACCGGGACAGGGTTGAAGCTTTCTTT. Protein sequence: CASSYRDRVEAFF.

The chain links TRBV6-5 to TRBJ2-1; D perhaps matches TRBD1 (6 bases). The CDR3 contains 15 residues. CDR1 is MNHEY and CDR2 is SVGAGI in the germline V gene. Trimming removed 3 bases from V and 1 base from J, with 10 bases in between. CDR3 DNA sequence: TGTGCCAGCAGTTATATGGGGGCTTCCTACAATGAGCAGTTCTTC. It yields the protein CASSYMGASYNEQFF.

J is TRBJ1-1 and V is TRBV6-5, with D perhaps matching TRBD1 (5 bases). This CDR3 region has 14 residues. V was cut by 6 bases and J by 5 bases, with 16 bases left in between. Looked up from germline, CDR1 is MNHEY and CDR2 is SVGAGI. In nucleotides, the CDR3 is TGTGCCAGCAGCACTTCGGACACCTTGACTGAAGCTTTCTTT. As protein: CASSTSDTLTEAFF.

This sequence joins TRBV6-5 and TRBJ2-7; 9 bases are shared with TRBD1. The CDR3 runs 14 residues. The V and J ends lost 6 bases and 0 bases, in that order; junction bases with no gene match: 3. CDR1 is MNHEY and CDR2 is SVGAGI in the germline V gene. CDR3 nucleotide sequence: TGTGCCAGCAGGATGGGACAGGGCTCCTACGAGCAGTACTTC. It codes for CASRMGQGSYEQYF.

This clone was picked up a small number of times. This chain links TRBV28 with TRBJ1-5; 8 bases are shared with TRBD1. The J segment lost 7 bases and the V segment lost 7 bases, leaving 9 bases of the junction unmatched. The germline gives CDR1 MDHEN, CDR2 SYDVKM. This CDR3 spans 14 amino acids. The CDR3 protein is CASKMTGAWQPQHF. In nucleotides, the CDR3 is TGTGCCAGCAAAATGACAGGGGCCTGGCAGCCCCAGCATTTT.

The chain couples TRBV5-4 to TRBJ2-7; 7 nucleotides align to TRBD2. V was pared by 2 bases and J by 3 bases, with 5 bases of the junction left unmatched. Per the germline V gene, CDR1 is SGHNT and CDR2 is YYREEE (reference sequence). The CDR3 totals 14 residues. The CDR3 loop is CASSLGRDYYEQYF. CDR3 bases: TGTGCCAGCAGCTTAGGCAGGGACTACTACGAGCAGTACTTC. The variable domain in full, completed from reference TRBV5-4 and TRBJ2-7, reads ETGVTQSPTHLIKTRGQQVTLRCSSQSGHNTVSWYQQALGQGPQFIFQYYREEENGRGNFPPRFSGLQFPNYSSELNVNALELDDSALYLCASSLGRDYYEQYFGPGTRLTVT.

This chain links TRBV20-1 with TRBJ2-7; D ambiguous. The germline V gene encodes CDR1 DFQATT and CDR2 SNEGSKA (reference sequence). Deletions cut 5 bases from V and 7 bases from J, with 12 bases between. The CDR3 has 11 residues. For the CDR3, the DNA is TGCAGTGCTCTCGCAACTGTAGAGCAGTACTTC. This encodes CSALATVEQYF.

V usage is TRBV14 and J usage is TRBJ2-7; no clear D. V lost 6 bases, J lost 3 bases, and 6 bases lay in between. This CDR3 is built from 11 residues. Germline assignment: CDR1 SGHDN and CDR2 FVKESK. CDR3: CASSNYYEQYF. For the CDR3, the DNA is TGTGCCAGCAGTAACTACTACGAGCAGTACTTC.

This clone was picked up a small number of times. The V call is TRBV6-5, the J call TRBJ2-7; a possible D gene is TRBD1 (6 bases). V shed 10 bases and J shed 3 bases, with 10 bases lying between them. Per the germline V gene, CDR1 is MNHEY and CDR2 is SVGAGI. The CDR3 length is 11 residues. The CDR3 DNA follows: TGTGCCACAGACAGGAACTACGAGCAGTACTTC. Protein product: CATDRNYEQYF.

The genes are TRBV28 and TRBJ1-5; 8 bases align to TRBD1. Germline V lookup: CDR1 MDHEN, CDR2 SYDVKM. The CDR3 is made up of 15 amino acids. Trimming took 8 bases from V and 5 from J; bases not matched to a gene: 11. Here the CDR3 DNA reads TGTGCCAGCTTCTCAGGGGGCCACACCTATCAGCCCCAGCATTTT. Translating it yields CASFSGGHTYQPQHF.

V and J are TRBV10-3 and TRBJ2-1; TRBD2 aligns across 14 bases. Per germline, CDR1 ENHRY and CDR2 SYGVKD. The ends lost 3 bases at V and 0 bases at J; junction bases unmatched: 10. The CDR3 covers 20 residues. The CDR3: CAISDQGGLAGGRSYNEQFF. CDR3 DNA: TGTGCCATCAGTGACCAAGGCGGACTAGCGGGAGGTCGCTCCTACAATGAGCAGTTCTTC.

This clone was observed a single time. The chain combines TRBV7-9 with TRBJ1-3, with TRBD1 as a possible D gene (6 bases). From germline, CDR1 is SEHNR and CDR2 FQNEAQ (reference sequence). Trimming removed 1 base at V and 3 bases at J, with 10 bases between. The CDR3 spans 15 residues. This chain's CDR3 is CASSLGQGIGNTIYF. The CDR3 coding sequence is TGTGCCAGCAGCTTAGGCCAGGGGATTGGAAACACCATATATTTT.